This TCR beta chain was identified in a study of shared clonotypes between healthy human individuals. Regarding the study as a whole: Compared with memory subsets, naive subsets generally had larger estimated richness.

On this clone itself: Antigen: not known.

Selected positively for CCR7 and CD45RO-negative, naive CD8 cells excluded terminally differentiated effector memory CD45RA+ cells. TCRdb's copy holds only in-frame clones and misses some; the assay was immunoSEQ multiplex PCR. The data show 2 million or so clones, approximately 95% seen once. The J segment lost 3 bases and the V segment lost 5 bases, leaving 7 bases of the junction unmatched. CDR1 and CDR2 (germline): SGHDT, YYEEEE. The CDR3 loop spans 15 amino acids. The sample comprised naive CD8+ T cells sorted from blood. The chain recombines TRBV5-6 with TRBJ2-5; 10 bases are shared with TRBD2. The clonotype was recovered from a man between 18 and 35 years old in good health. The CDR3 DNA sequence: TGTGCCAGCAGTCCCTGGCTAGCGGGAGAAGAGACCCAGTACTTC. This translates into CASSPWLAGEETQYF.